This is a list of T cell receptor beta chains from one sample in a study of shared clonotypes between healthy human individuals. Generated by immunoSEQ multiplex PCR, the TCRdb table keeps only in-frame clones and is missing some. Among about 2.3 million clones listed, 85% to 95% were seen once. Sequencing was done on a sample of naive CD4+ T cells from PBMCs. These receptors all come from a man aged 18 to 30 in good health. Some clones in this sample may be carry-over from other donors' samples. Both conserved end residues are part of each CDR3. Fields, in order: V gene, CDR3 length, clone size, J gene, D gene, CDR3 DNA, CDR3 protein. D genes are given only for firm matches. Not all rows give a size; the values are once, few, many and, for expanded clones, a class.

>TRBV9|14|-|TRBJ1-4|-
TGTGCCAGCAGCCAGTGGGGGGTAGGGGAAAAACTGTTTTTT
CASSQWGVGEKLFF
>TRBV28|17|-|TRBJ2-7|-
TGTGCCAGCAGTTCCCTCTCCAACCGTCTAAGCTCCTACGAGCAGTACTTC
CASSSLSNRLSSYEQYF
>TRBV7-7|14|-|TRBJ2-3|TRBD1
TGTGCCAGCAGCCCAGGACAGGCCACAGATACGCAGTATTTT
CASSPGQATDTQYF
>TRBV30|13|-|TRBJ2-1|-
TGTGCCTGGAGTCCGATGCCCTACAATGAGCAGTTCTTC
CAWSPMPYNEQFF
>TRBV2|13|few|TRBJ1-1|-
TGTGCCAGTTCCGGCAGGGAGGGCACTGAAGCTTTCTTT
CASSGREGTEAFF
>TRBV6-5|15|-|TRBJ2-1|-
TGTGCCAGCAGTTACTCGGAGGTGCGGGGCAATGAGCAGTTCTTC
CASSYSEVRGNEQFF
>TRBV4-1|16|-|TRBJ2-2|-
TGCGCCAGCAGCCGGTTACAGGGGGGGGACACCGGGGAGCTGTTTTTT
CASSRLQGGDTGELFF
>TRBV28|23|-|TRBJ2-1|TRBD2
TGTGCCAGCAGTTTATTCCCTGGCGGACTAGCGGAGAAGGGGACAGCCTCCTACAATGAGCAGTTCTTC
CASSLFPGGLAEKGTASYNEQFF
>TRBV4-1|17|-|TRBJ2-6|-
TGCGCCAGCAGCCCCGTTGATGTCCTCTCTGGGGCCAACGTCCTGACTTTC
CASSPVDVLSGANVLTF
>TRBV6-5|16|-|TRBJ2-1|TRBD1
TGTGCCAGCAGTTACTCGGACAGGGTTCCCTACAATGAGCAGTTCTTC
CASSYSDRVPYNEQFF
>TRBV4-1|17|once|TRBJ2-5|TRBD2
TGCGCCAGCAGCCAAGGTAAAACTAGCGGAATCCAAGAGACCCAGTACTTC
CASSQGKTSGIQETQYF
>TRBV14|14|-|TRBJ2-7|TRBD1
TGTGCCAGCAAACCGGGACAGGGGGCGTACGAGCAGTACTTC
CASKPGQGAYEQYF
>TRBV11-2|17|-|TRBJ1-1|-
TGTGCCAGCAGACCAGTCAGGCGAACTTCGCTGAACACTGAAGCTTTCTTT
CASRPVRRTSLNTEAFF
>TRBV7-2|15|-|TRBJ2-7|TRBD2
TGTGCCAGCAGCTTAGTCGCGACTAGCAACAACGAGCAGTACTTC
CASSLVATSNNEQYF
>TRBV10-2|15|-|TRBJ1-3|-
TGCGCCAGCAGTTCAAGAGGCAGTGGAGGAAACGCCATATATTTT
CASSSRGSGGNAIYF
>TRBV14|15|-|TRBJ1-1|TRBD1
TGTGCCAGCAGCAATACTCGACAGGGATGGACTGAAGCTTTCTTT
CASSNTRQGWTEAFF
>TRBV19|13|-|TRBJ1-1|TRBD1
TGTGCCAGTAGTCCCAGGGGGGACACTGAAGCTTTCTTT
CASSPRGDTEAFF
>TRBV11-1|13|-|TRBJ2-2|TRBD1
TGTGCCAGCCGACAGGGTTTCACCGGGGAGCTGTTTTTT
CASRQGFTGELFF
>TRBV10-2|11|-|TRBJ2-7|-
TGCGCCAGCAATCAGGACTACGAGCAGTACTTC
CASNQDYEQYF
>TRBV7-6|16|once|TRBJ2-1|TRBD2
TGTGCCAGCAGCCCCCAGGGACTAGTTATAACTAATGAGCAGTTCTTC
CASSPQGLVITNEQFF
>TRBV4-2|14|-|TRBJ1-2|TRBD1
TGTGCCAGCAGCCTCGACAGGGTAGACTATGGCTACACCTTC
CASSLDRVDYGYTF
>TRBV11-2|15|-|TRBJ2-5|-
TGTGCCAGCAGCTTAGTGGCGAGCCTGGTAGGGACCCAGTACTTC
CASSLVASLVGTQYF
>TRBV7-9|18|-|TRBJ2-6|-
TGTGCCAGCAGCTCAGGGACACTGCTAACCTCTGGGGCCAACGTCCTGACTTTC
CASSSGTLLTSGANVLTF